This TCR beta chain came from a study of T cell repertoires in cytomegalovirus infection. On the study more broadly: Recently described HLA-C-restricted plus well-studied HLA-B-restricted CMV epitopes were used.

This CDR3 contains 15 residues. V was clipped by 0 bases and J by 2 bases, with 9 bases between them. Germline V CDR1 and CDR2: SEHNR, FQNEAQ (reference sequence). Each CDR3 protein is one row after TCRdb ran MiXCR on the reads. The sample yields around 58,000 distinct CDR3 sequences, about 19% seen once. This clonotype was detected a few times. Antigen unknown. This clonotype was obtained from a human donor in good health (CMV status not recorded). Some clones in this sample may be carry-over from other donors' samples. This chain connects TRBV7-9 to TRBJ2-3; maybe TRBD1 (6 bases). The input for sequencing was CD8+ T cells from cultured PBMCs, taken from culture after CMV antigen stimulation. The CDR3 loop reads CASSLARGNTDTQYF. The CDR3 DNA sequence: TGTGCCAGCAGCTTAGCCAGGGGAAACACAGATACGCAGTATTTT.